Below, 28 T cell receptor beta chains from the same sample are listed, as sequenced in a study of shared clonotypes between healthy human individuals. TCRdb keeps only in-frame clones here, not all; method: immunoSEQ multiplex PCR. Of around 1,900,000 clones in the sample, roughly 95% were seen once. Naive CD8 populations comprised CD45RO-negative cells positively selected for CCR7, excluding terminally differentiated effector memory CD45RA+ cells. Sequenced: naive CD8+ T cells from PBMCs. Every receptor here comes from a man younger than 35 in good health. Some clones in this sample may be carry-over from other donors' samples.

A word on this clone: Other nucleotide sequences in the sample specify the same CDR3. The CDR3 spells CASSLDYSYEQYF. The CDR3, as DNA: TGTGCCAGCAGTCTAGACTACTCCTACGAGCAGTACTTC. The chain has TRBV27 and TRBJ2-7; tentatively, D is TRBD2 (5 bases). This CDR3 contains 13 residues. The V and J ends lost 5 bases and 0 bases respectively, with 8 bases between them. Germline lookup yields CDR1 MNHEY and CDR2 SMNVEV (reference sequence).

V usage is TRBV27 and J usage is TRBJ2-3; TRBD2 matches 11 bases. Trimming cost V 8 bases and J 1 base; bases outside gene matches: 8. Per the germline V gene, CDR1 is MNHEY and CDR2 is SMNVEV (reference sequence). The CDR3 runs to 16 residues. This chain's CDR3 is CASGLLAGAGTDTQYF. DNA for the CDR3: TGTGCCAGCGGGCTACTAGCGGGAGCAGGCACAGATACGCAGTATTTT.

The gene calls are TRBV4-3 and TRBJ2-3, with D perhaps matching TRBD1 or TRBD2 (5 bases each). The CDR3 sequence is 20 residues long. V was clipped by 0 bases and J by 4 bases, with 26 bases between them. Germline CDR1 and CDR2: LGHNA and YSLEER. CDR3 nucleotide sequence: TGCGCCAGCAGCCAAGAGCGGATAAAGGACTCCTATTTACAGGCAGATACGCAGTATTTT. Its protein is CASSQERIKDSYLQADTQYF.

This chain connects TRBV15 to TRBJ2-1; D unresolved. Trimming took off 2 bases at V and 3 bases at J, with 17 bases between the two ends. Germline CDR1 LNHNV, CDR2 YYDKDF (reference sequence). This CDR3 has 17 amino acids. The DNA for the CDR3 is TGTGCCACCAGCAGACAACCTAGAGAGATCTTCTACAATGAGCAGTTCTTC. It encodes CATSRQPREIFYNEQFF.

This chain joins TRBV5-6 and TRBJ2-7, with 12 bases matching TRBD2. Germline values: CDR1 SGHDT, CDR2 YYEEEE. V dropped 4 bases and J dropped 6; count of bases not matched to a gene: 8. The CDR3 sequence is 15 residues long. CDR3 in amino acids: CASSTGLAGRGEQYF. The CDR3 DNA reads as TGTGCCAGCAGCACGGGACTAGCGGGCCGAGGCGAGCAGTACTTC.

This clone was seen once. The gene calls are TRBV6-5 and TRBJ2-1; a possible D gene is TRBD2 (5 bases). This CDR3 comprises 16 residues. Trimming took 2 bases from V and 5 from J, leaving 16 bases between them. Germline CDR1 reads MNHEY; CDR2 reads SVGAGI. Written as DNA, the CDR3 is TGTGCCAGCAGTTACCCTCGGGGTAACGGGGACAATGAGCAGTTCTTC. It codes for CASSYPRGNGDNEQFF.

This chain joins TRBV9 and TRBJ2-7, with 10 bases identical to TRBD1. Germline CDR1 SGDLS, CDR2 YYNGEE. Germline trimming cut 1 base from V and 6 bases from J; bases unmatched to any gene: 4. This CDR3 spans 14 amino acids. CDR3 in DNA: TGTGCCAGCAGCGTATCGACAGGGGGCGGCGAGCAGTACTTC. Residues: CASSVSTGGGEQYF.

The chain is built from TRBV4-3 and TRBJ2-1; 9 bases map to TRBD2. CDR3 length equals 15 residues. With 5 bases clipped from V and 5 bases from J, the junction kept 7 bases outside the gene matches. CDR1 is LGHNA, CDR2 YSLEER, per germline. The CDR3 nucleotides are TGCGCCAGCAGCTACGGACTAGCGCAGAACAATGAGCAGTTCTTC. This translates into CASSYGLAQNNEQFF.

The J gene is TRBJ1-2, the V gene TRBV5-4; D remains ambiguous. This CDR3 contains 12 residues. Germline V gives CDR1 SGHNT, CDR2 YYREEE (reference sequence). V lost 2 bases and J lost 6, with 8 bases in between. CDR3 region: CASSLSEDGYTF. The CDR3 nucleotides read TGTGCCAGCAGCTTAAGTGAGGATGGCTACACCTTC.

The chain has TRBV27 and TRBJ2-1; 12 bases agree with TRBD2. Germline CDR1 is MNHEY and CDR2 is SMNVEV (reference sequence). V was pared by 5 bases and J by 6 bases, with 11 bases of the junction left unmatched. The CDR3 length is 17 residues. CDR3 protein: CASSPLGLAGFVNEQFF. CDR3 DNA: TGTGCCAGCAGTCCCTTAGGACTAGCGGGATTTGTCAATGAGCAGTTCTTC.

A word on this clone: Other DNA sequences in this specimen translate into the identical CDR3. This chain connects TRBV19 to TRBJ1-1; D possibly corresponds to TRBD1 (5 bases). The germline gives CDR1 LNHDA, CDR2 SQIVND (reference sequence). V was shortened by 3 bases and J by 4 bases, with 9 bases between the two germline ends. The CDR3 extends over 13 amino acids. The CDR3 loop reads CASSMAGFTEAFF. CDR3 DNA sequence: TGTGCCAGTAGTATGGCAGGGTTCACTGAAGCTTTCTTT.

This clone was observed a handful of times. V usage is TRBV30 and J usage is TRBJ1-1, with D unresolved. Trimming shortened V by 5 bases and J by 8 bases, and 9 bases separated the two germline ends. The germline gives CDR1 GTSNPN, CDR2 SVGIG (reference sequence). The CDR3 is 10 amino acids. CDR3 sequence (DNA): TGTGCCTGGGGGGAGGGCGAAGCTTTCTTT. Protein: CAWGEGEAFF.

V usage is TRBV2 and J usage is TRBJ2-6, with D perhaps matching TRBD1 (5 bases). The CDR3 consists of 18 residues. Trimming cost V 7 bases and J 3 bases, with 22 bases left between them. Per the germline V gene, CDR1 is SNHLY and CDR2 is FYNNEI. The CDR3 is CASIGSRQLSVGANVLTF. The CDR3 DNA reads TGTGCCAGCATTGGATCCCGACAGCTATCTGTTGGGGCCAACGTCCTGACTTTC.

V and J are TRBV11-2 and TRBJ2-7; 10 bases line up with TRBD1. This CDR3 spans 16 amino acids. CDR1 and CDR2 (germline): SGHAT, FQNNGV. The V and J ends lost 1 base and 5 bases, in that order; junction bases with no gene match: 8. The CDR3 reads CASSLGPGTGVHEQYF. In DNA, the CDR3 is TGTGCCAGCAGCTTAGGGCCCGGGACAGGGGTCCACGAGCAGTACTTC.

The gene calls are TRBV12-5 and TRBJ1-1, with 10 bases fitting TRBD1. Trimming took 4 bases from V and 7 from J; bases not matched to a gene: 6. Germline V lookup: CDR1 LGHNT, CDR2 FRNRAP. The CDR3 runs to 14 residues. CDR3 DNA sequence: TGTGCTAGTGGTTGGACAGGGGGTTTGGGTGAAGCTTTCTTT. Translating it yields CASGWTGGLGEAFF. The full variable domain, its missing parts supplied by reference TRBV12-5 and TRBJ1-1, is DARVTQTPRHKVTEMGQEVTMRCQPILGHNTVFWYRQTMMQGLELLAYFRNRAPLDDSGMPKDRFSAEMPDATLATLKIQPSEPRDSAVYFCASGWTGGLGEAFFGQGTRLTVV.

Of note for this clone: Other DNA sequences in this sample translate to the same CDR3. The V and J genes are TRBV27 and TRBJ1-1; D possibly corresponds to TRBD1 (5 bases). The CDR3 sequence is 13 residues long. Germline-derived CDR1 and CDR2 are MNHEY and SMNVEV (reference sequence). V dropped 5 bases and J dropped 4 bases, with 11 bases sitting between them. In DNA form, the CDR3 reads TGTGCCAGCAGTAGCAGGGTGGGCACTGAAGCTTTCTTT. Protein product: CASSSRVGTEAFF.

The chain carries TRBV6-5 and TRBJ2-7; TRBD1 might be the D (6 bases). The CDR3 loop spans 15 amino acids. V gave up 6 bases and J gave up 3 bases, with 18 bases separating them. Germline lookup yields CDR1 MNHEY and CDR2 SVGAGI. The CDR3 nucleotides are TGTGCCAGCAGAGAACGGGACATCTCCGGCTACGAGCAGTACTTC. It encodes CASRERDISGYEQYF.

The genes are TRBV7-8 and TRBJ2-7; TRBD1 or TRBD2 may be the D gene (5 bases each). With 5 bases removed from V and 6 bases from J, the gap between germline ends came to 20 bases. The germline V gene has CDR1 SGHVS and CDR2 FQNEAQ. This CDR3 contains 15 residues. CDR3: CASSDYREWGLEQYF. The CDR3 bases are TGTGCCAGCAGCGACTATCGAGAGTGGGGCCTCGAGCAGTACTTC.

The chain carries TRBV5-1 and TRBJ2-1, with 9 bases identical to TRBD1. After removal of 5 bases from V and 5 bases from J, the junction contained 8 bases not matched to a gene. The CDR3 has 15 amino acids. The V gene's germline CDR1 is SGHRS and CDR2 YFSETQ. The CDR3 is CASRSGQGTDNEQFF. CDR3 coding DNA: TGCGCCAGCAGAAGTGGACAGGGGACCGACAATGAGCAGTTCTTC.

The chain is built from TRBV5-5 and TRBJ1-3; D is perhaps TRBD1 (5 bases). The CDR3 extends over 18 amino acids. V gave up 0 bases and J gave up 1 base, with 17 bases separating them. Germline CDR1 reads SGHKS; CDR2 reads YYEKEE (reference sequence). The CDR3 sequence: CASSLVVSGLLSGNTIYF. Here the CDR3 DNA reads TGTGCCAGCAGCTTGGTAGTATCAGGGCTTCTATCTGGAAACACCATATATTTT.

CDR3 in amino acids: CASSPISAGGYGYTF. The DNA for the CDR3 is TGTGCCAGCAGCCCCATATCCGCTGGGGGCTATGGCTACACCTTC. The rearrangement joins TRBV9 to TRBJ1-2, with D maybe TRBD1 (5 bases). The CDR3 spans 15 residues. The germline V gene has CDR1 SGDLS and CDR2 YYNGEE. Trimming cost V 4 bases and J 4 bases, with 17 bases left between them.

This chain links TRBV5-1 with TRBJ2-1; the D gene is possibly TRBD2 (6 bases). Trimming pared 6 bases from V and 0 bases from J, leaving 13 bases between. Germline CDR1 and CDR2: SGHRS and YFSETQ. The CDR3 loop spans 15 amino acids. The CDR3: CASIGGGSSYNEQFF. CDR3 DNA sequence: TGCGCCAGCATTGGTGGGGGGAGCTCCTACAATGAGCAGTTCTTC. The full variable domain, rest sourced from reference TRBV5-1 and TRBJ2-1, is KAGVTQTPRYLIKTRGQQVTLSCSPISGHRSVSWYQQTPGQGLQFLFEYFSETQRNKGNFPGRFSGRQFSNSRSEMNVSTLELGDSALYLCASIGGGSSYNEQFFGPGTRLTVL.

The chain couples TRBV27 to TRBJ2-7; TRBD1 might be the D (6 bases). Looked up from germline, CDR1 is MNHEY and CDR2 is SMNVEV (reference sequence). V was shortened by 4 bases and J by 3 bases, with 13 bases between the two germline ends. This CDR3 comprises 14 residues. The CDR3 loop is CASSSQGESYEQYF. CDR3 nucleotide sequence: TGTGCCAGCAGTTCACAGGGCGAAAGCTACGAGCAGTACTTC.

The J gene is TRBJ2-1, the V gene TRBV5-1, with D tentatively TRBD2 (6 bases). The V gene's germline CDR1 is SGHRS and CDR2 YFSETQ. Trimming took 0 bases from V and 1 from J, leaving 8 bases between them. The CDR3 runs 15 residues. CDR3 in amino acids: CASSLVSGSYNEQFF. The CDR3 nucleotides are TGCGCCAGCAGCTTGGTTAGCGGTTCCTACAATGAGCAGTTCTTC.

This chain links TRBV5-4 with TRBJ1-2; 11 bases are shared with TRBD1. V lost 2 bases, J lost 4 bases, and 7 bases stayed unmatched. Germline V gives CDR1 SGHNT, CDR2 YYREEE (reference sequence). The CDR3 extends over 16 amino acids. This CDR3 is CASSLADRGPSYGYTF. Written as DNA, the CDR3 is TGTGCCAGCAGCTTAGCGGACAGGGGGCCGAGCTATGGCTACACCTTC.

This chain joins TRBV7-9 and TRBJ2-5; possible D gene TRBD2, 5 bases. The CDR3 sequence is 13 residues long. The germline gives CDR1 SEHNR, CDR2 FQNEAQ (reference sequence). V was shortened by 5 bases and J by 4 bases, with 11 bases between the two germline ends. The CDR3 protein is CASSAERAETQYF. CDR3 bases: TGTGCCAGCAGCGCCGAGAGGGCAGAGACCCAGTACTTC. Full variable domain (missing parts from reference TRBV7-9 and TRBJ2-5): DTGVSQNPRHKITKRGQNVTFRCDPISEHNRLYWYRQTLGQGPEFLTYFQNEAQLEKSRLLSDRFSAERPKGSFSTLEIQRTEQGDSAMYLCASSAERAETQYFGPGTRLLVL.

This chain links TRBV21-1 with TRBJ2-2; the D call TRBD1 from the table was never checked on the DNA. TRBV21-1 is shown as a pseudogene. The CDR3 runs 15 residues. The CDR3 here is CASSRGQKNTGELFF. The CDR3 nucleotides are TGTGCCAGCAGTCGGGGACAAAAGAACACCGGGGAGCTGTTTTTT.

As regards this clone: This clone may be a read error of a much larger clone one base away. The CDR3 DNA sequence: TGTGCCAGCAGCGTCAACACCGGGGAGCTGTTTTTT. Translation gives CASSVNTGELFF. The V call is TRBV7-9, the J call TRBJ2-2; the D is unclear. V was clipped by 5 bases and J by 2 bases, with 3 bases between them. The CDR3 is made up of 12 amino acids. Germline V gene data show CDR1 as SEHNR and CDR2 as FQNEAQ (reference sequence).